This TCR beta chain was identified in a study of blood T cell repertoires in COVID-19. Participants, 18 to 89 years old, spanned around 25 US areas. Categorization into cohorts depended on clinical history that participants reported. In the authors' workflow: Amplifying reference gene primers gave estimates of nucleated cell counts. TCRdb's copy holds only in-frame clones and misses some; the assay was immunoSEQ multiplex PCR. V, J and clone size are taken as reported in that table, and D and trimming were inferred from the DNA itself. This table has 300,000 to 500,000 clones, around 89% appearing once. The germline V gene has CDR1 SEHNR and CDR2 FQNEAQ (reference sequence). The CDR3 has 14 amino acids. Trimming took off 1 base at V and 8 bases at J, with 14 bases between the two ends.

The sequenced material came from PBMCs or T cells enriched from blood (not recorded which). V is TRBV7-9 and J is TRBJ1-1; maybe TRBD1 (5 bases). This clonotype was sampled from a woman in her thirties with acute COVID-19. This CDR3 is CASSLEQTVSEAFF. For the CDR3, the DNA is TGTGCCAGCAGCTTAGAACAGACAGTCTCCGAAGCTTTCTTT.